The TCR beta chain under discussion was sequenced for a study of beta chain features in type 1 diabetes. Study outcomes and limitations: Across patients, naive, central memory and Treg TCRB repertoires exhibited apparently greater similarity than was observed across healthy donors.

Blood was drawn once from each donor into heparinised tubes. The draws averaged about 120 mL. Sequencing targeted expressed TCRB transcripts, as all isolated RNA had been reverse transcribed. Sequencing used immunoSEQ multiplex PCR; TCRdb keeps in-frame clones, though not all of them. The profile shows 250,000 to 350,000 clones, approximately 15% of them singletons. Germline V gene lookup returns CDR1 LGHNA and CDR2 YSLEER. V shed 0 bases and J shed 3 bases, with 8 bases lying between them. The CDR3 runs 14 residues. In regard to this clone: Its matching antigen is unknown.

The rearrangement joins TRBV4-3 to TRBJ2-5, with unresolved D. This clonotype was sampled from a man between 25 and 39 years old in good health. The material sequenced was central memory CD4+ T cells from blood. CDR3 coding DNA: TGCGCCAGCAGCCAAGATCTTGTGAAAGAGACCCAGTACTTC. Translation gives CASSQDLVKETQYF.